This T cell receptor beta chain originates from a study of cytomegalovirus exposure and HLA in healthy donors. Study as a whole: The same platform was used for the 130 or so validation repertoires as for the approximately 670 first-cohort repertoires, as reported in a later analysis. Whole-study findings and limits: A list of more than 150 TCR beta chains associated with cytomegalovirus was given. With high specificity and sensitivity, the classifier reportedly diagnosed cytomegalovirus status. For most TCR sequences rarity was the rule, although some public TCRs occurred in many donors.

On this clone: What it binds is unknown.

Sequencing was performed with immunoSEQ multiplex PCR; in TCRdb, only in-frame clones are kept and a portion is missing. The sample holds almost 75,000 clones, approximately 80% seen once. The CDR3 consists of 14 residues. Germline CDR1 SGHNT, CDR2 YYREEE (reference sequence). Trimming removed 7 bases at V and 1 base at J, with 14 bases between. The chain combines TRBV5-4 with TRBJ1-2; possible D gene TRBD1, 5 bases. Sequencing was performed on PBMCs. The TCR comes from a man younger than 45 in good health and CMV-seronegative. DNA for the CDR3: TGTGCCAGCGGCAGGGTCGAACTTAACTATGGCTACACCTTC. Translating gives CASGRVELNYGYTF.